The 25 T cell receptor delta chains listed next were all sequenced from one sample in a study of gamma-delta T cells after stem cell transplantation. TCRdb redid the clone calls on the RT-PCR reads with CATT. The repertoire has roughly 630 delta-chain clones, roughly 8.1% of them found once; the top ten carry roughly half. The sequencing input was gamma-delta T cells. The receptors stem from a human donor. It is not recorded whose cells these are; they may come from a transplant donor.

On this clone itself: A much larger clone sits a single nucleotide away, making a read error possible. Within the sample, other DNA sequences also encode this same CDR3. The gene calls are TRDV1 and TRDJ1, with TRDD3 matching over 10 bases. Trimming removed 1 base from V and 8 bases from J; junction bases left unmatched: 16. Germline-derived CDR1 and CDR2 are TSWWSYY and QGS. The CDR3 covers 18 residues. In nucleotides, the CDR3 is TGTGCTCTTGGGGAACGTAGTACCGGGGGATACGGTCGAGGAAAACTCATCTTT. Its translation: CALGERSTGGYGRGKLIF.

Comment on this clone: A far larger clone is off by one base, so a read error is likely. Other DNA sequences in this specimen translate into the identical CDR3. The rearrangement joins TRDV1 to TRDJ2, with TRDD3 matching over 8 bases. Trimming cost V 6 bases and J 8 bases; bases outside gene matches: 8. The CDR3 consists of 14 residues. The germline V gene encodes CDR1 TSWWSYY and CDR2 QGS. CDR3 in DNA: TGTGCTCTTGGCCGGGGGATAGGAGTGGCACAACTCTTCTTT. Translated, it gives CALGRGIGVAQLFF.

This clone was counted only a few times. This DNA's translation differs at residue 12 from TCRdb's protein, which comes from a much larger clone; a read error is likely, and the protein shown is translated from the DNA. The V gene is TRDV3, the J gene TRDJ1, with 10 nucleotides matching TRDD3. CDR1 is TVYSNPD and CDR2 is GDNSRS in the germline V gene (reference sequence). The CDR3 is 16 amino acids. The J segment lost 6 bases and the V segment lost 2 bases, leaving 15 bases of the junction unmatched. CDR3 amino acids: CAFPYTLLGDAHKLIF. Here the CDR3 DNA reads TGTGCCTTTCCCTATACCTTACTGGGGGATGCGCATAAACTCATCTTT.

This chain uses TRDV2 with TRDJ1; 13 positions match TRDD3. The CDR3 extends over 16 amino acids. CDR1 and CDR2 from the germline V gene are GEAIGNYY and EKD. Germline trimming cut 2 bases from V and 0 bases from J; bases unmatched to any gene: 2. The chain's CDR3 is CACDILGDTHTDKLIF. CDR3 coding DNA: TGTGCCTGTGACATACTGGGGGATACGCACACCGATAAACTCATCTTT.

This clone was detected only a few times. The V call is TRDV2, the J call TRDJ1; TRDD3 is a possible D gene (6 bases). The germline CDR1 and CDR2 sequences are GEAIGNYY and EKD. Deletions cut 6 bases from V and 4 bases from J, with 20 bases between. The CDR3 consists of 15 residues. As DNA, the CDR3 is TGTGCCTGTCAAGGGCTGGGGCCCCCGGACGATAAACTCATCTTT. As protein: CACQGLGPPDDKLIF.

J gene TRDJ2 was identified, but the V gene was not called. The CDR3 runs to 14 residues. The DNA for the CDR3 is TGTTCTCCTTGCCGTGGGCTAGGAGTATCACAACTCTTCTTT. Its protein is CSPCRGLGVSQLFF.

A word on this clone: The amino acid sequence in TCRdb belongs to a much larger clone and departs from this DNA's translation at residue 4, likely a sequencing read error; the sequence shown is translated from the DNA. CDR3 sequence reads: CACGTGGMYSWDTRQMFF. DNA for the CDR3: TGTGCCTGTGGCACCGGAGGGATGTACTCCTGGGACACCCGACAGATGTTTTTC. This chain uses TRDV2 with TRDJ3, with D possibly matching TRDD3 (5 bases). The CDR3 has 18 residues. The germline V gene has CDR1 GEAIGNYY and CDR2 EKD.

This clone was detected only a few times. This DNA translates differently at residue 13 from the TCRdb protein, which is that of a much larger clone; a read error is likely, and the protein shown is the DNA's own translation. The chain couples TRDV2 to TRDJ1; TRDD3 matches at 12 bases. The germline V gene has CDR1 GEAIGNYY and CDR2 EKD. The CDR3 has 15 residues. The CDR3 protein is CACAALLGDTDKPIF. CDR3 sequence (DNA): TGTGCCTGTGCCGCCCTACTGGGGGATACCGATAAACCCATCTTT.

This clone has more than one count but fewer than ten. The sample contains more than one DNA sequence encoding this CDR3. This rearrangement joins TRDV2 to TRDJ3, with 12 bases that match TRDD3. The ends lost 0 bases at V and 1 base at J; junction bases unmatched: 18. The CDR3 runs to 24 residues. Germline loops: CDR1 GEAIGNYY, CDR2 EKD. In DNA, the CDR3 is TGTGCCTGTGACACCGGGGGACTGGGGGATACATCCCCTAAATCTTCCTGGGACACCCGACAGATGTTTTTC. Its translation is CACDTGGLGDTSPKSSWDTRQMFF.

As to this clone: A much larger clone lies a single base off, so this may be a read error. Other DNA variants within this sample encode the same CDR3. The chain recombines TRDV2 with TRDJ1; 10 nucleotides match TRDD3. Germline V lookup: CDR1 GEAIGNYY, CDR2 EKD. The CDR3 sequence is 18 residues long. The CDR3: CACDTVATLGDTTDKLIF. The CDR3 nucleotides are TGTGCCTGTGACACCGTCGCTACGTTGGGGGATACAACCGATAAACTCATCTTC.

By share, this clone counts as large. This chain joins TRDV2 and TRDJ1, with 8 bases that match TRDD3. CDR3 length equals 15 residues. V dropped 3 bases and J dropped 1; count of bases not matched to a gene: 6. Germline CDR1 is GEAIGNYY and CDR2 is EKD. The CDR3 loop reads CACDSLGAATDKLIF. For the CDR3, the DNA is TGTGCCTGTGACTCACTGGGGGCCGCCACCGATAAACTCATCTTT.

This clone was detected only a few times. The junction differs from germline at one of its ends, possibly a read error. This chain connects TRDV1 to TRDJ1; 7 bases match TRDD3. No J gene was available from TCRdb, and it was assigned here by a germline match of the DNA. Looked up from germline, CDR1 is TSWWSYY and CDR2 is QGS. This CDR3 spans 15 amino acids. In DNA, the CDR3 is TGTGCTCGTGGGGGGACGGGGGGATACACCGATAAACTCATCTTT. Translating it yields CARGGTGGYTDKLIF.

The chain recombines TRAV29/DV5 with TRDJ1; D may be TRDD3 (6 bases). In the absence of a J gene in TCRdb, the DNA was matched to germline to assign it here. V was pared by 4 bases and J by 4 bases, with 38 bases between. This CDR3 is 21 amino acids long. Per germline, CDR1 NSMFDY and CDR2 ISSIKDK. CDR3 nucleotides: TGTGCAGCAGGAACCGCATCTTGCATTCGCTGGGTGATACGGATTAACGATAAACTCATCTTT. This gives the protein CAAGTASCIRWVIRINDKLIF.

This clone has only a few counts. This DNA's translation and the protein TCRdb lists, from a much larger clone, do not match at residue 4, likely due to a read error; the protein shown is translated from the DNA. The CDR3 DNA is TGTGCCTGTGATCCTATGACCAATACAGGGATCAGCACCGATAAACTAATCTTT. Translated, it gives CACDPMTNTGISTDKLIF. The chain combines TRDV2 with TRDJ1; the D gene could be TRDD2 or TRDD3 (5 bases each). The CDR3 has 18 amino acids. CDR1 is GEAIGNYY and CDR2 is EKD in the germline V gene.

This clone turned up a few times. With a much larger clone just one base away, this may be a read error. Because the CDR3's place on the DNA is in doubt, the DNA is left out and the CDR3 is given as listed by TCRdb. The CDR3 here is CACDDAGRFGTGGLDKLIF. V usage is TRDV2 and J usage is TRDJ1; TRDD3 is the table's D call, not checked against the DNA. CDR1 is GEAIGNYY and CDR2 is EKD in the germline V gene. The CDR3 region is 19 residues in length, termini included.

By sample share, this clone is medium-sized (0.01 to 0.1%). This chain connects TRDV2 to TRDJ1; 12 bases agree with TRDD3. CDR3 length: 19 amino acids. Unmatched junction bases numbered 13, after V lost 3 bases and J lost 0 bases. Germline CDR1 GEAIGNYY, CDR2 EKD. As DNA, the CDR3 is TGTGCCTGTGACCCCCTTCTTACTGGGGGATACACGGACACCGATAAACTCATCTTT. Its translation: CACDPLLTGGYTDTDKLIF.

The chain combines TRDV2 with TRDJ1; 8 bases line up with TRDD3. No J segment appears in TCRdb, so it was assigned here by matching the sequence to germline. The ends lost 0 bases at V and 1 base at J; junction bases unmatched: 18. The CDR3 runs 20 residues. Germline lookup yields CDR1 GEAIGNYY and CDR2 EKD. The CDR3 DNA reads TGTGCCTGTGACACCCTTAATCTACGGGGGGATAGTATTGGCACCGATAAACTCATCTTT. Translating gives CACDTLNLRGDSIGTDKLIF.

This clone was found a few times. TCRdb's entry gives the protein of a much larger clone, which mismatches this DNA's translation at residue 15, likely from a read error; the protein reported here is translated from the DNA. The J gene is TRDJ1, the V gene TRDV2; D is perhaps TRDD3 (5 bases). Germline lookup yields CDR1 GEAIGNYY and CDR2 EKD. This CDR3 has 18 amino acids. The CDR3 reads CACEPMTNTGISTDRLIF. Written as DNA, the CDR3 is TGTGCCTGTGAGCCTATGACCAATACAGGGATCAGCACCGATAGACTCATCTTT.

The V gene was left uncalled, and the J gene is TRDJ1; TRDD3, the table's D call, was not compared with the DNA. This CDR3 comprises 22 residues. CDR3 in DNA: TGTGCTCTTGGGTCCTCTCCCTTCCTACCACGAACTGGGGGATCATACACCGATAACCTCATCTTT. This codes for CALGSSPFLPRTGGSYTDNLIF.

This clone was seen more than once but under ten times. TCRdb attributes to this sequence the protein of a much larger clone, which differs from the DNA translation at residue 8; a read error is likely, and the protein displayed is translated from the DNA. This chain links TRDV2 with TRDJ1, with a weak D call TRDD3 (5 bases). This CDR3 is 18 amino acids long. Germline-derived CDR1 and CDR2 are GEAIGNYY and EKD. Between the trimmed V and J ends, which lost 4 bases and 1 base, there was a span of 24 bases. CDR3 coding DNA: TGTGCCTGTGAGCCTATGACCAGTACAGGGATCAGCACCGATAAACTCATCTTT. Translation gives CACEPMTSTGISTDKLIF.

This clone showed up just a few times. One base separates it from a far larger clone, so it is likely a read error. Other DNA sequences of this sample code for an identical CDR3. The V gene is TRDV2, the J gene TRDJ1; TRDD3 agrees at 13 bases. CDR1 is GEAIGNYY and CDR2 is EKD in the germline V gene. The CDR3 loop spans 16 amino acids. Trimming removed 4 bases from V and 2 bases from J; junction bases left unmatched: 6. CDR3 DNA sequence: TGTGCCTGTGATGCATTACTGGGGGATACGACCGATAAACTCATCTTT. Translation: CACDALLGDTTDKLIF.

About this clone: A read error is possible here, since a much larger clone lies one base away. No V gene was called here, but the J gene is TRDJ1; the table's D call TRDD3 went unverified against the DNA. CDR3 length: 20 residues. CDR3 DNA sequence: TGTGCCTGTCACCGCCTTCCTACGTCAATGGGGGATACAGGGTCCGATAAACTCATCTTT. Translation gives CACHRLPTSMGDTGSDKLIF.

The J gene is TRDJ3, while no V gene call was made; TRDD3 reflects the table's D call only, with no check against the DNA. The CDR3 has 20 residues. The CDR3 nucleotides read TGTGCCTGTGACCCCGCCACTGGGGACGTCCTCTCCTGTGACAACCGCCAGATGTTTTTC. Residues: CACDPATGDVLSCDNRQMFF.

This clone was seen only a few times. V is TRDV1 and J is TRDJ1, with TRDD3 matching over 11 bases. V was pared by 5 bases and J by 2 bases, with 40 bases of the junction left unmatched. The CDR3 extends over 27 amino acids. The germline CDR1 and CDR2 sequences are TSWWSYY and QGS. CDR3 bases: TGTGCTCTTGGGCCTCTCCCAACCGTTCCTACGATGAGGCATTACTGGGGGATAATAGGGAGGACCGATAAACTCATCTTT. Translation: CALGPLPTVPTMRHYWGIIGRTDKLIF.

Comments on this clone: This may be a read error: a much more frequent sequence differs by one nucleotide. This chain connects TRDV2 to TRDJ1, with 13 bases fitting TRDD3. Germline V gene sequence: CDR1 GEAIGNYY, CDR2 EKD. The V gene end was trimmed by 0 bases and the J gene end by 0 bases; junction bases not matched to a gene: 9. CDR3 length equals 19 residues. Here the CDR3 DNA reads TGTGCCTGTGACACCCTACTGGGGGATACGCCCGTAGACACCGATAAACTCATCTTT. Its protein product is CACDTLLGDTPVDTDKLIF.